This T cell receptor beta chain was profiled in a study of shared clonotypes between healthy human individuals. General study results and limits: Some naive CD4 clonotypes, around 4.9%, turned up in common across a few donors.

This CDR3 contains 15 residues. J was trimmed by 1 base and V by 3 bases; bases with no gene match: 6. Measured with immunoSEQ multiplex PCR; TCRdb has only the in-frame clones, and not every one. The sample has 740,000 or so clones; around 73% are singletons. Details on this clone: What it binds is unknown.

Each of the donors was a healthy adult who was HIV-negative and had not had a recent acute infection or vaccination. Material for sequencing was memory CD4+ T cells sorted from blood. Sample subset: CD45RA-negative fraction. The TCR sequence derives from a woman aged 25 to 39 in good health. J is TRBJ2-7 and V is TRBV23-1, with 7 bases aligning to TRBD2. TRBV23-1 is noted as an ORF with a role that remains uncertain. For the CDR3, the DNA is TGCGCCAGCAGTCATTCGAGGGGAGGGTCCTACGAGCAGTACTTC. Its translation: CASSHSRGGSYEQYF.